The sequence of this TCR beta chain was determined in a study of blood T cell repertoires in COVID-19. Study overall: Sample material is recorded as cDNA or gDNA derived from T cells, B-cell-depleted T cells, or PBMCs.

CDR3 length equals 15 residues. V was clipped by 5 bases and J by 5 bases; unmatched bases: 7. Looked up from germline, CDR1 is SGHTA and CDR2 is FQGTGA. Assay: immunoSEQ multiplex PCR; the TCRdb copy retains only in-frame clones and omits some. Among roughly 280,000 clones listed, about 85% were seen once. This receptor was obtained from a man aged 60 to 75 with acute or convalescent COVID-19. Sequenced material: peripheral blood. This chain connects TRBV7-3 to TRBJ2-1; 9 bases are a match to TRBD2. The DNA of the CDR3 is TGTGCCAGCAGCCAAAACCTAGCGGGGCACAATGAGCAGTTCTTC. Amino acids: CASSQNLAGHNEQFF.